Listed below are T cell receptor beta chains from one sample, sequenced in a study of identical twins. TCRdb reprocessed the 5' RACE reads with MiXCR, giving one entry per CDR3 protein. The data show some 710,000 distinct CDR3 sequences, roughly 6.2% seen once. Source material: naive T cells sorted from blood. Receptors were obtained from a man aged 18 to 29 in good health. Each CDR3 is given with its conserved first and last residue. A D gene is named only where the DNA matches it firmly. Clone size, where shown, is once, few, many, or a class for clones that have expanded.

clone size	D gene	J gene	V gene	CDR3 protein	CDR3 DNA
.	.	TRBJ2-5	TRBV16	CASSQLTEETQYF	TGTGCCAGCAGCCAATTGACTGAAGAGACCCAGTACTTC
few	.	TRBJ2-2	TRBV29-1	CSVVQSNTGELFF	TGCAGCGTTGTACAGTCGAACACCGGGGAGCTGTTTTTT
many	.	TRBJ2-1	TRBV6-2/TRBV6-3	CASSSWTTNNEQFF	TGTGCCAGCAGTTCCTGGACTACCAACAATGAGCAGTTCTTC
many	.	TRBJ2-1	TRBV7-2	CASSLVRIHAEQFF	TGTGCCAGCAGCTTAGTGAGGATCCACGCTGAGCAGTTCTTC
many	.	TRBJ2-1	TRBV29-1	CSASVNEQFF	TGCAGCGCCAGCGTAAATGAGCAGTTCTTC
.	.	TRBJ2-3	TRBV7-2	CASSLIPGLPDTQYF	TGTGCCAGCAGCTTAATACCGGGACTCCCAGATACGCAGTATTTT
few	TRBD2	TRBJ2-1	TRBV4-2	CASSPGGTSGRGYNEQFF	TGTGCCAGCAGCCCCGGTGGGACTAGCGGTAGGGGATACAATGAGCAGTTCTTC
many	TRBD2	TRBJ2-5	TRBV11-1	CASSPIMSGTSGRGEETQYF	TGTGCCAGCAGCCCAATAATGTCCGGGACTAGCGGGAGAGGGGAAGAGACCCAGTACTTC
few	.	TRBJ1-4	TRBV6-5	CASSYSILQNEKLFF	TGTGCCAGCAGTTACTCGATTTTACAGAATGAAAAACTGTTTTTT
.	.	TRBJ2-1	TRBV19	CASSANSDKQFF	TGTGCCAGTAGCGCAAACTCAGACAAGCAGTTCTTC
many	.	TRBJ1-2	TRBV4-1	CASSQASENYGYTF	TGCGCCAGCAGCCAGGCGAGCGAGAACTATGGCTACACCTTC
few	TRBD1	TRBJ1-1	TRBV10-3	CAISPGTGVNTEAFF	TGTGCCATCAGCCCCGGGACAGGGGTTAACACTGAAGCTTTCTTT
few	TRBD1	TRBJ2-5	TRBV5-1	CASSLDRGPYQETQYF	TGCGCCAGCAGCCTGGACAGGGGGCCCTACCAAGAGACCCAGTACTTC
many	TRBD2	TRBJ2-1	TRBV7-8	CASSLEALAGSNEQFF	TGTGCCAGCAGCTTAGAAGCGCTAGCGGGGTCCAATGAGCAGTTCTTC
few	.	TRBJ2-1	TRBV3-1	CASSQVRGGYNEQFF	TGTGCCAGCAGCCAAGTACGTGGCGGCTACAATGAGCAGTTCTTC
.	.	TRBJ2-2	TRBV14	CASSQEFQGIGRDVELFF	TGTGCCAGCAGCCAGGAATTCCAGGGAATTGGGCGGGACGTGGAGCTGTTTTTT
.	TRBD2	TRBJ2-1	TRBV14	CASSQAGREGLDEQFF	TGTGCCAGCAGCCAAGCAGGACGGGAGGGCCTCGATGAGCAGTTCTTC
many	TRBD1	TRBJ2-2	TRBV18	CASSPGTGTSGELFF	TGTGCCAGCTCACCCGGGACAGGGACAAGCGGGGAGCTGTTTTTT
many	.	TRBJ2-3	TRBV12-3/TRBV12-4	CASSLQQGFPTDTQYF	TGTGCCAGCAGTCTGCAACAGGGATTCCCCACAGATACGCAGTATTTT
few	.	TRBJ2-3	TRBV12-3/TRBV12-4	CATTAGTGTDTQYF	TGTGCCACCACGGCGGGGACTGGCACAGATACGCAGTATTTT
few	.	TRBJ2-5	TRBV15	CATSPGRETQYF	TGTGCCACCAGCCCAGGGAGGGAGACCCAGTACTTC
.	.	TRBJ2-5	TRBV29-1	CSVGRTPKETQYF	TGCAGCGTTGGGCGGACCCCCAAAGAGACCCAGTACTTC
few	TRBD1	TRBJ1-2	TRBV5-1	CASSLDRGDHGYTF	TGCGCCAGCAGCTTGGACAGGGGAGACCATGGCTACACCTTC
.	.	TRBJ2-1	TRBV20-1	CSAYSGEQFF	TGCAGTGCCTACTCCGGTGAGCAGTTCTTC
many	.	TRBJ2-1	TRBV12-3/TRBV12-4	CASSFLWTEINEQFF	TGTGCCAGCAGTTTCCTCTGGACAGAAATCAATGAGCAGTTCTTC
few	.	TRBJ2-5	TRBV5-1	CASSFFGLQETQYF	TGCGCCAGCAGCTTCTTTGGACTCCAAGAGACCCAGTACTTC
many	TRBD2	TRBJ2-1	TRBV28	CASRSGTSGHNEQFF	TGTGCCAGCAGATCCGGGACTAGCGGCCACAATGAGCAGTTCTTC
many	.	TRBJ2-1	TRBV7-2	CASSSDWGEQFF	TGTGCCAGCAGCTCGGACTGGGGTGAGCAGTTCTTC
many	.	TRBJ2-1	TRBV5-1	CASSAVASEQFF	TGCGCCAGCAGCGCGGTAGCTAGTGAGCAGTTCTTC
many	.	TRBJ2-5	TRBV29-1	CSAPGGSLETQYF	TGCAGCGCCCCGGGGGGCTCTTTAGAGACCCAGTACTTC
few	TRBD1	TRBJ1-2	TRBV27	CASSLTGEDGYTF	TGTGCCAGCAGTTTGACAGGGGAGGATGGCTACACCTTC